The source of this TCR beta chain is a study of response to subunit inactivated influenza vaccine (dated by TCRdb to the late 2010s). As for the study more broadly: The study used deep quantitative T cell receptor repertoire profiling to track responses to a trivalent subunit inactivated influenza vaccine. Study-wide conclusions, independent of this receptor: The authors proposed that each seasonal influenza vaccination may bring in only a limited number of new T cells.

Based on the germline V gene, the CDR1 and CDR2 sequences are SGHTA and FQGNSA. V loses 5 bases of germline sequence and J loses 8 bases, and the interval between the two ends is 21 bases. The CDR3 goes from the cysteine to the phenylalanine over 15 residues. Here the CDR3 DNA is all that survives: 45 bases in frame from base 1. The library was made by RT-PCR. Sequencing took place on an Illumina HiSeq 2500. TCRdb ran its own pipeline on the public reads, namely fastp trimming at Q25 and MiXCR clone calling, and kept in-frame beta chains. Under each unique CDR3 protein, matching rows form one entry showing the most common genes and DNA. This sample lists about 610,000 distinct CDR3 sequences; approximately 14% were detected once. The biggest ten clones account for 8.5% to 14% of the sample. Concerning this clonotype itself: Its antigen is still unknown. Base qualities are missing; no much larger clone stands one base away.

The TCR was taken from a man in his forties or fifties who received an inactivated influenza vaccine. Donor details come from another sample of the same person, matched by shared clones. This material consisted of PBMCs from blood, taken about 13 days after vaccination. Rearrangement joined TRBV7-2 to TRBJ1-2; no D segment can be confidently identified. CDR3 region: CASSIARGSSGGYTF. The nucleotide sequence is TGTGCCAGCAGCATCGCAAGAGGGAGTTCAGGCGGCTACACCTTC.